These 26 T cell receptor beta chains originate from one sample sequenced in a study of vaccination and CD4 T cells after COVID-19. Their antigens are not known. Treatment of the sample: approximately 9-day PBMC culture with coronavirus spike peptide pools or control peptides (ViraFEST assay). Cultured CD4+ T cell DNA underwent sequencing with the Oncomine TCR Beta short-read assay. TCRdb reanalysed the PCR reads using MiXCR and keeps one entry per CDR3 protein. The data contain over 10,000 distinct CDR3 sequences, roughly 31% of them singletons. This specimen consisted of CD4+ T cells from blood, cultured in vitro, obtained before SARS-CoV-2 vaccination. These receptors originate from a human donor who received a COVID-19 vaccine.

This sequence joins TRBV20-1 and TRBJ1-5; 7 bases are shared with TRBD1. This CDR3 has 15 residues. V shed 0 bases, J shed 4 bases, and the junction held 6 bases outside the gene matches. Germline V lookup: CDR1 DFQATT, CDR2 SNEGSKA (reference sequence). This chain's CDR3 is CSARDKGGWNQPQHF. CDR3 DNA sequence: TGCAGTGCTAGAGATAAAGGGGGCTGGAATCAGCCCCAGCATTTT.

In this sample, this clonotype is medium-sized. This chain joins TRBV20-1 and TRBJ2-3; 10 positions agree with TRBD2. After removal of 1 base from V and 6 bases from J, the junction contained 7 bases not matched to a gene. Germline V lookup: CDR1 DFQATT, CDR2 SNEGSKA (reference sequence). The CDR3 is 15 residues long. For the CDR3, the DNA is TGCAGTGCTAGAGTTCCTAGCGGGGGCTCGGATACGCAGTATTTT. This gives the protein CSARVPSGGSDTQYF.

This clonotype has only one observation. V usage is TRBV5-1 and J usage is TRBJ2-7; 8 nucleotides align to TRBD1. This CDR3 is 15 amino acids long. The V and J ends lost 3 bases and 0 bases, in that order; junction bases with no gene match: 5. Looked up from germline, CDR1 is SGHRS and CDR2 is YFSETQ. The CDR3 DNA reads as TGCGCCAGCAGCTGGAGACAGGGGTTCTCCTACGAGCAGTACTTC. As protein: CASSWRQGFSYEQYF.

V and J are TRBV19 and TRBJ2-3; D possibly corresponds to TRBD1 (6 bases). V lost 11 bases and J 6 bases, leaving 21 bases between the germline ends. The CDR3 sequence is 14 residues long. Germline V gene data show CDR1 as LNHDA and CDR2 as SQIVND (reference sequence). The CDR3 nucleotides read TGTGCCCGTTCTAGGGACCAGGGGTTTGATACGCAGTATTTT. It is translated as CARSRDQGFDTQYF.

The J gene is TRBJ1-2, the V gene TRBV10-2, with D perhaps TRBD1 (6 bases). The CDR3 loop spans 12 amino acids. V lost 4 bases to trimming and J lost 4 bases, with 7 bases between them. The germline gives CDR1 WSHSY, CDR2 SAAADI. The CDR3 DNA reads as TGCGCCAGCAGTGTAGGGGGCTATGGCTACACCTTC. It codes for CASSVGGYGYTF.

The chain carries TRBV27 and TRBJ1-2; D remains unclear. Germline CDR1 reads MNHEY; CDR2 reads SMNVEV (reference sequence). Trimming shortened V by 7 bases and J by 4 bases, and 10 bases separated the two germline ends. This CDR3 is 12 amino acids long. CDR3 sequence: CASKTATYGYTF. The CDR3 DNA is TGTGCCAGCAAAACGGCCACCTATGGCTACACCTTC.

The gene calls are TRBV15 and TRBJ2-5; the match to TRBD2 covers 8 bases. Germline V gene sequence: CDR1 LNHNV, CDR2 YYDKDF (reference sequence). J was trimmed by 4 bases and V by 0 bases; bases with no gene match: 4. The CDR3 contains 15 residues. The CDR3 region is CATSREGLGGETQYF. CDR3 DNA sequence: TGTGCCACCAGCAGAGAGGGACTAGGTGGAGAGACCCAGTACTTC.

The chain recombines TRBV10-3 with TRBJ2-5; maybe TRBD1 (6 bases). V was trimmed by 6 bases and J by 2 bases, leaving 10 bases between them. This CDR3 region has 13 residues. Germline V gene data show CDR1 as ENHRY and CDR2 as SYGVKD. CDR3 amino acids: CAISDRIQETQYF. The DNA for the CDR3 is TGTGCCATCAGCGACAGGATACAAGAGACCCAGTACTTC.

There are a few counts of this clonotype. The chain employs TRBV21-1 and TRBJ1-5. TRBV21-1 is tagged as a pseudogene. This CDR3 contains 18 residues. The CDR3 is CASSLSETSGSSNQPQHF. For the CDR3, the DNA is TGTGCCAGCAGCCTTAGCGAGACGTCTGGGAGTAGCAATCAGCCCCAGCATTTT.

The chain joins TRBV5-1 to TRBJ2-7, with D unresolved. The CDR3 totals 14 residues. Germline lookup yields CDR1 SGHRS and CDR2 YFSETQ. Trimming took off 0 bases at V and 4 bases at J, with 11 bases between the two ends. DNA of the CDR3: TGCGCCAGCAGCTTGGAAAGAGGCCGATACGAGCAGTACTTC. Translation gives CASSLERGRYEQYF.

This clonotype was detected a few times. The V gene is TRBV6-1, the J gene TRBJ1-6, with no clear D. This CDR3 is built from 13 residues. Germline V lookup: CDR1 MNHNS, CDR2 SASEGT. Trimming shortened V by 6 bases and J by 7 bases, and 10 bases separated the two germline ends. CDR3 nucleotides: TGTGCCAGCAGGATATCCGAAAATTCACCCCTCCACTTT. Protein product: CASRISENSPLHF.

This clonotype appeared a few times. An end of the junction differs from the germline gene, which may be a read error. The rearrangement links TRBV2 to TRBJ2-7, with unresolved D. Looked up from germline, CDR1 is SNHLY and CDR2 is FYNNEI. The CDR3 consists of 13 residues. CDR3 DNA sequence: TGTGCTAGCAGTGTGGGCAATCAACGCGAGCAGTACTTC. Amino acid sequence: CASSVGNQREQYF.

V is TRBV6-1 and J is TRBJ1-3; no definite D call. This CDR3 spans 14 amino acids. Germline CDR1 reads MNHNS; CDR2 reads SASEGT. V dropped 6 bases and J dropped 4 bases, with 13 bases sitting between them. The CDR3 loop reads CASSLTNPGNTIYF. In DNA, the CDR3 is TGTGCCAGCAGCTTGACTAACCCGGGAAACACCATATATTTT.

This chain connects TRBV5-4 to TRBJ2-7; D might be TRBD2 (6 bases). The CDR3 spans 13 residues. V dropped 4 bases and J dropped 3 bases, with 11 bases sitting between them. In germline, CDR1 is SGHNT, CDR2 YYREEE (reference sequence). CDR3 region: CASSVVGGYEQYF. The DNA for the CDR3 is TGTGCCAGCAGCGTGGTGGGAGGCTACGAGCAGTACTTC.

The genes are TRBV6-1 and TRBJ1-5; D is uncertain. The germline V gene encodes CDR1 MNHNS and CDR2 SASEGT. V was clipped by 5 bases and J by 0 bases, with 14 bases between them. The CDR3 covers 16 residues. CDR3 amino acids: CASSPMWLRSNQPQHF. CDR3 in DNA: TGTGCCAGCAGTCCGATGTGGCTGCGTAGCAATCAGCCCCAGCATTTT.

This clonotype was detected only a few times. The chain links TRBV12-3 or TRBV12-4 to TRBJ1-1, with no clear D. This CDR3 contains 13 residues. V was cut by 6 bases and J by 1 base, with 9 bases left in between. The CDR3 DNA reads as TGTGCCAGCAGGTTCCTTGCGAACACTGAAGCTTTCTTT. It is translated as CASRFLANTEAFF.

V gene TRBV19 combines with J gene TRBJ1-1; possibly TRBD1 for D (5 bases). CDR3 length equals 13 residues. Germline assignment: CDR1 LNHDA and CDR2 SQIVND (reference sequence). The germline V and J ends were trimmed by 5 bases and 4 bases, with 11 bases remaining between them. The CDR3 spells CASSPLGGTEAFF. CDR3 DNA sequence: TGTGCCAGTAGTCCGCTTGGGGGCACTGAAGCTTTCTTT.

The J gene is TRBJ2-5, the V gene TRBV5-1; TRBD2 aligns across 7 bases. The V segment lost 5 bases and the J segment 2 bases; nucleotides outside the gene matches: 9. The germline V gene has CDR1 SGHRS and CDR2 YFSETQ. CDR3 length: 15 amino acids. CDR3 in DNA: TGCGCCAGCAGGCCTCTTGGGGGGGGTCAAGAGACCCAGTACTTC. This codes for CASRPLGGGQETQYF.

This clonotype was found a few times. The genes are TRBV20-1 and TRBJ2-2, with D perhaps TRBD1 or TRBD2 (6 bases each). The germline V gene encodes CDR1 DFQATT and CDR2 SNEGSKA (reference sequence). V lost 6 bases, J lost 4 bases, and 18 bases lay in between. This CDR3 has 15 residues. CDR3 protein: CSANGGQGSTGELFF. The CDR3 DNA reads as TGCAGTGCCAACGGGGGCCAGGGTAGCACCGGGGAGCTGTTTTTT.

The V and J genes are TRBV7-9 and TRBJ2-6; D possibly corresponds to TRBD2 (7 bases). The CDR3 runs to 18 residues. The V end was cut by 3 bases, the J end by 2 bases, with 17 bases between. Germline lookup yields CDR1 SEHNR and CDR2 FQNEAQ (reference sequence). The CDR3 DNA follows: TGTGCCAGCAGCTTGGGCTCGGCGGGGGCTGCTGGGGCCAACGTCCTGACTTTC. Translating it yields CASSLGSAGAAGANVLTF. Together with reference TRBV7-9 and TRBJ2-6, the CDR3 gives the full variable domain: DTGVSQNPRHKITKRGQNVTFRCDPISEHNRLYWYRQTLGQGPEFLTYFQNEAQLEKSRLLSDRFSAERPKGSFSTLEIQRTEQGDSAMYLCASSLGSAGAAGANVLTFGAGSRLTVL.

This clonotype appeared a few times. The CDR3 reads CSARVITSGGAVDTQYF. CDR3 nucleotides: TGCAGTGCTAGAGTTATCACTAGCGGGGGGGCGGTAGATACGCAGTATTTT. The chain couples TRBV20-1 to TRBJ2-3; 13 bases align to TRBD2. This CDR3 contains 17 residues. Germline V CDR1 and CDR2: DFQATT, SNEGSKA (reference sequence). J gave up 5 bases and V 1 base, and 9 bases lay outside the gene matches.

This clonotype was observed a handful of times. This CDR3 reads CASRGLTGYKINYGYTF. CDR3 DNA: TGTGCCAGCAGGGGGTTAACAGGGTATAAGATTAACTATGGCTACACCTTC. The genes are TRBV2 and TRBJ1-2, with TRBD1 as a possible D gene (6 bases). The V gene lost 6 bases and the J gene lost 1 base, with 21 bases spanning the gap. The CDR3 covers 17 residues. Looked up from germline, CDR1 is SNHLY and CDR2 is FYNNEI.

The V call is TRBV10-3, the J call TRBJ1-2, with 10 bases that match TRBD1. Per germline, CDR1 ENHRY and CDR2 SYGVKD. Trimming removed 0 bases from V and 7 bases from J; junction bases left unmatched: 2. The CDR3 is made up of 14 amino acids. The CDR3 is CAISESGQGIGYTF. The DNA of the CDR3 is TGTGCCATCAGTGAGTCGGGACAGGGGATTGGCTACACCTTC.

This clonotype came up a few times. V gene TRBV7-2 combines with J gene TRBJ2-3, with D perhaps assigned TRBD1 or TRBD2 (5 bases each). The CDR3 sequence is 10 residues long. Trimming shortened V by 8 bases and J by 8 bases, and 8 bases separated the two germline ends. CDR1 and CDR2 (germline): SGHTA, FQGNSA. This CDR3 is CASGGATQYF. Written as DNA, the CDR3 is TGTGCCAGCGGGGGAGCTACGCAGTATTTT.

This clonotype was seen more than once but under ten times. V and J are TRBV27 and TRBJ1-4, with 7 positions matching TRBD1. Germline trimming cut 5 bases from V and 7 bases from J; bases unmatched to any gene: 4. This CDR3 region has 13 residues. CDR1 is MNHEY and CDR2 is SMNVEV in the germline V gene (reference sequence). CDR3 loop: CASSRQGSEKLFF. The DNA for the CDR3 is TGTGCCAGCAGTAGACAGGGAAGTGAAAAACTGTTTTTT.

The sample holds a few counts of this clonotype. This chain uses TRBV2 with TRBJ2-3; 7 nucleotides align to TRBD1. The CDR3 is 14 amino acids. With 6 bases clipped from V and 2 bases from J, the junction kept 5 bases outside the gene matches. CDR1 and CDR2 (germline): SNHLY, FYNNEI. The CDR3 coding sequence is TGTGCCAGCAGCCCGGGACAGCTCACAGATACGCAGTATTTT. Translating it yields CASSPGQLTDTQYF.